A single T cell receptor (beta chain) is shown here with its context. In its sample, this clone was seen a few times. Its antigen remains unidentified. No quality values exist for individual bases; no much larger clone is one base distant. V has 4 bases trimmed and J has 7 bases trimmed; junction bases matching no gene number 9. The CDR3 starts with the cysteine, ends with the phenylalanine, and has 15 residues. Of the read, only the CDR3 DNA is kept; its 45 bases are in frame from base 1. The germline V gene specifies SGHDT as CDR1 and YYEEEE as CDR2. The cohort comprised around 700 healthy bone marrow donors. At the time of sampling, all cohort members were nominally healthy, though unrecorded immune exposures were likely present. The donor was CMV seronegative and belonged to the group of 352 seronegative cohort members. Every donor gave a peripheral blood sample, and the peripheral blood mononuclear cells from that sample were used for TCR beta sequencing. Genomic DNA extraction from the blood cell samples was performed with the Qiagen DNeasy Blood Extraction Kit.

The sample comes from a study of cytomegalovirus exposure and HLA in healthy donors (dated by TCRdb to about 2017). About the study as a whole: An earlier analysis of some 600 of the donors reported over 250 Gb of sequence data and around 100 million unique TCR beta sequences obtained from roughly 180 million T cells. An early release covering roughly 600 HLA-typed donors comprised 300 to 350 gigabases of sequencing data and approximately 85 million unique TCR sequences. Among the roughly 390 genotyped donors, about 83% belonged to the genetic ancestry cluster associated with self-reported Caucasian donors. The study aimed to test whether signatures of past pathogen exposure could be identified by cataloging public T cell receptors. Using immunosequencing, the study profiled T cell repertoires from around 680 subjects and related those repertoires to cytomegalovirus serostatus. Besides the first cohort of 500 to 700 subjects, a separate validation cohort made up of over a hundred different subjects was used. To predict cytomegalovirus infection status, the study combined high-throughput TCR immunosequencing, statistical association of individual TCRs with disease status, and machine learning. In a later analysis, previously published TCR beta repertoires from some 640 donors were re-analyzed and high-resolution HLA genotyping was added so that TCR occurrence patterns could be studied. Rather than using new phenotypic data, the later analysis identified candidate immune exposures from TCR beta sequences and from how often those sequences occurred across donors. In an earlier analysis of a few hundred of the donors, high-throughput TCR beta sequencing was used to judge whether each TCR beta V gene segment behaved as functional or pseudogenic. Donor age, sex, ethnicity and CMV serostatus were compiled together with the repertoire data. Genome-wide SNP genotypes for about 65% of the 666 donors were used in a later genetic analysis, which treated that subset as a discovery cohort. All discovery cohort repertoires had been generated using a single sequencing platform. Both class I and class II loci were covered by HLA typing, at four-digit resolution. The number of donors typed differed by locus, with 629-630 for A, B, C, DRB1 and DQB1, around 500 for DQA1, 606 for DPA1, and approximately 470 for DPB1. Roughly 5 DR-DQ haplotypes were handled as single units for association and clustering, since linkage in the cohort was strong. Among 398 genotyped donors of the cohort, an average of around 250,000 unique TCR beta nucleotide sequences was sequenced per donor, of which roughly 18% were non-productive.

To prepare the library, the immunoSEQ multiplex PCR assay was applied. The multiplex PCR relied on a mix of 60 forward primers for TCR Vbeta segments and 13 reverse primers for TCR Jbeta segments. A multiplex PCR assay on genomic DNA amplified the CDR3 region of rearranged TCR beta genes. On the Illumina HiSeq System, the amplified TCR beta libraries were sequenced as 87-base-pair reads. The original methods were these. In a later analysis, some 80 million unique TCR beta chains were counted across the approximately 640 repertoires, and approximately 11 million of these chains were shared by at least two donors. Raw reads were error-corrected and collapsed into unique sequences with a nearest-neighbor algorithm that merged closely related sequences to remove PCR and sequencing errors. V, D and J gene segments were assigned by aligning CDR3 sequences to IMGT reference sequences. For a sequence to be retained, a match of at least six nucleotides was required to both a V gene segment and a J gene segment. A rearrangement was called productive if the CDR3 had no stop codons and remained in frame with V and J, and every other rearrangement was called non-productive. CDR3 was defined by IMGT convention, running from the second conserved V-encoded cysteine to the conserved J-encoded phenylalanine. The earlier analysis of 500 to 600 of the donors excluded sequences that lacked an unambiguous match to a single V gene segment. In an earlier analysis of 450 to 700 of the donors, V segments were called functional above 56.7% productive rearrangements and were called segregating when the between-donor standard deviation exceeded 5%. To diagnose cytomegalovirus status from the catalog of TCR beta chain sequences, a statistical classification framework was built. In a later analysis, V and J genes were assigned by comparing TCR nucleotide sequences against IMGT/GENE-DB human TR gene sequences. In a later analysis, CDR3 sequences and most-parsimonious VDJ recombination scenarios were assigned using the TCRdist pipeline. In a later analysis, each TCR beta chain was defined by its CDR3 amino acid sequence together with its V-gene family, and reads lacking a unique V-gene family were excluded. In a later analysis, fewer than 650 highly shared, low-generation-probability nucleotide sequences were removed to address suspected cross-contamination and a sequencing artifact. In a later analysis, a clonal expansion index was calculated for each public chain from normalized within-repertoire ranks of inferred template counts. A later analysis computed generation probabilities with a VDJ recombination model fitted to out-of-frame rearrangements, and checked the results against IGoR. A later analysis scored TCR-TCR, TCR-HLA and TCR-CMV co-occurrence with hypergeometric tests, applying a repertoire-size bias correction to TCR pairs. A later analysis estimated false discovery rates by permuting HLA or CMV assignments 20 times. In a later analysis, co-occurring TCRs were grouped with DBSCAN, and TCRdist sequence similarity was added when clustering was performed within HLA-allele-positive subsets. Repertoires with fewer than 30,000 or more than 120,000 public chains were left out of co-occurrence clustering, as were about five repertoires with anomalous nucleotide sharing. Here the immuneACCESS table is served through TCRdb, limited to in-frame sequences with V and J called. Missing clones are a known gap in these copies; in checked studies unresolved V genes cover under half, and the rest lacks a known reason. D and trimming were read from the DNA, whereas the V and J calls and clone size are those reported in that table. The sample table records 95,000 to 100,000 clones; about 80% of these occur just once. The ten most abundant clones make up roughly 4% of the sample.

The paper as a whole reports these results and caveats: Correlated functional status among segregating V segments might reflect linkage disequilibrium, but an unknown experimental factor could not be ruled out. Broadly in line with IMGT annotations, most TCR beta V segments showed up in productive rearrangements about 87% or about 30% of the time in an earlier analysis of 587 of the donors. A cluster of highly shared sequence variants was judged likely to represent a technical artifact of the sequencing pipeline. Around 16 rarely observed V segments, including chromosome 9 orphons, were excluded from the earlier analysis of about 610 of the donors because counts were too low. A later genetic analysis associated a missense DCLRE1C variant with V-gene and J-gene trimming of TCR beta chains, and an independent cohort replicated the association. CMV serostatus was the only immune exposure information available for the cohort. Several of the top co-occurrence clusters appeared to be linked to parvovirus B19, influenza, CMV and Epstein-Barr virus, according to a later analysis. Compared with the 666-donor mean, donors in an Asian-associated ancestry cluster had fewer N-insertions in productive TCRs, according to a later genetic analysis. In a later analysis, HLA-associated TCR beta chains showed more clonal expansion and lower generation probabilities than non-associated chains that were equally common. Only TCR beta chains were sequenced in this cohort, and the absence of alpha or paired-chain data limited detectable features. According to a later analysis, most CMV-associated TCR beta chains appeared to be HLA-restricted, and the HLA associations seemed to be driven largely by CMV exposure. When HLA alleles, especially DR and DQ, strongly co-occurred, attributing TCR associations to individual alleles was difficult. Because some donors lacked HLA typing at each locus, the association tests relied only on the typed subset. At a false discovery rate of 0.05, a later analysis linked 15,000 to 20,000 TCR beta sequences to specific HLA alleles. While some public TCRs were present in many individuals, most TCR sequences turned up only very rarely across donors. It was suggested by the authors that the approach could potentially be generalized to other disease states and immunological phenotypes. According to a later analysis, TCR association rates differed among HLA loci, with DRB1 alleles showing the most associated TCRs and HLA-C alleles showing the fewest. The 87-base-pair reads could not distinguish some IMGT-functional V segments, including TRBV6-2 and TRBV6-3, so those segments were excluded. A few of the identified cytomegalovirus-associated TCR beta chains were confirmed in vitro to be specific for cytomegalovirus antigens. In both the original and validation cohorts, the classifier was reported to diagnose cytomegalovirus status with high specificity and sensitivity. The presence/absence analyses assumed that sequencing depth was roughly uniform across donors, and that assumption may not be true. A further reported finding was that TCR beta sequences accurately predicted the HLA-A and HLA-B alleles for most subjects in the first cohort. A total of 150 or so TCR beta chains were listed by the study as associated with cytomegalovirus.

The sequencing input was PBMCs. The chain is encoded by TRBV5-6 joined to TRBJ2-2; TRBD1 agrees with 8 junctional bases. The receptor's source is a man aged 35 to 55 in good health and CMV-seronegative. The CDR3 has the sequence CASSVDRGGSGELFF. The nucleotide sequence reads TGTGCCAGCAGCGTCGACAGGGGAGGAAGCGGGGAGCTGTTTTTT.